The rows below give T cell receptor beta chains drawn from one sample of a study of blood T cell repertoires in COVID-19. Profiled with immunoSEQ multiplex PCR; TCRdb holds only in-frame clones, not every one. The data show about 23,000 clones, about nine tenths seen once. The sample comprised peripheral blood. The receptors shown here come from an older man in a cohort sampled during active COVID-19. Both conserved end residues are trimmed from each CDR3.

V gene	J gene	CDR3 protein
TRBV24-1	TRBJ2-3	ATSDRAGGVGTDTQY
TRBV29-1	TRBJ2-3	SVESPSGLTDTQY
TRBV3-1/TRBV3-2	TRBJ2-5	ASSQVGLSSWETQY
TRBV6-5	TRBJ2-7	ASETSGSYEQY
TRBV9	TRBJ2-3	ASSTRVASDTQY
TRBV2	TRBJ1-5	ASSLTGGRQPQH
TRBV19	TRBJ2-1	ASSIRGSEQF
TRBV7-2	TRBJ1-4	ASSLVDTSNEKLF
TRBV5-1	TRBJ2-6	ASSLVAGSSGANVLT
TRBV6-5	TRBJ2-5	ASSYNRGAETQY
TRBV4-1	TRBJ2-7	ASSHLDRGIEEQY
TRBV10-3	TRBJ2-1	AIAGTYNEQF
TRBV5-1	TRBJ1-3	ASSPGTVSGNTIY
TRBV19	TRBJ1-1	ASSIELRSAEAF
TRBV11-1	TRBJ2-1	ASTRPSYNEQF
TRBV18	TRBJ1-1	ASSPRTVLNTEAF
TRBV2	TRBJ2-2	ASGEGQGVITGELF
TRBV3-1/TRBV3-2	TRBJ1-3	ASSQVAGAIGNTIY
TRBV15	TRBJ1-1	ATSRVSP
TRBV7-8	TRBJ2-1	ASSSQGYGEQF
TRBV19	TRBJ2-7	ASSRDRVSHEQY
TRBV6-2/TRBV6-3	TRBJ1-2	ASSLGQATGS
TRBV7-2	TRBJ2-1	ASSLGTANNEQF
TRBV7-9	TRBJ2-2	ASSPDRATRELF
TRBV29-1	TRBJ2-7	SVEGSGFYEQY
TRBV9	TRBJ1-1	ASSADPGGRTEAF